The clone carrying this TCR beta chain was seen only once. The antigen is unknown. Nominally healthy donors were sampled, though unrecorded immune exposures were likely. It was with 60 Vbeta and 13 Jbeta primers that the PCR ran. Only in-frame clones appear in the TCRdb table, and some are missing; sequencing was by immunoSEQ multiplex PCR. This table holds 90,000 to 130,000 clones, nearly 75% found once. This record comes from a study of cytomegalovirus exposure and HLA in healthy donors. Study-wide background: About 82 million unique TCRs from HLA-typed donors were held in an early release of data. Study-wide findings and caveats: A later analysis reportedly found that, within productive TCRs, an Asian-associated ancestry cluster had fewer N-insertions than the mean observed across the approximately 660 donors. TCR association rates varied by HLA locus in a later analysis, with DRB1 highest and HLA-C lowest.

The sample comprised PBMCs. The receptor was derived from a young man in good health and CMV-seropositive.

The CDR3 loop reads CASSSIQETQYF. The CDR3 DNA reads TGTGCCAGCAGCTCCATTCAAGAGACCCAGTACTTC. This chain uses TRBV5-5 with TRBJ2-5; D not resolved. The V and J ends lost 3 bases and 2 bases respectively, with 5 bases between them. CDR1 SGHKS and CDR2 YYEKEE come from the germline V gene (reference sequence). The CDR3 has 12 residues.